Reported below is one T cell receptor (beta chain). This clone showed up just a few times. It lacks a known antigen. Base qualities are missing; no much larger clone stands one base away. Patients with a history of autoimmune disease or receiving systemic immunosuppression were excluded from the trial. Peripheral blood for TCR sequencing was collected from all dose cohorts at baseline, on cycle 4 day 1, and on cycle 7 day 1. Samples were obtained from an open-label, multicenter, first-in-human phase I dose-escalation trial of ivuxolimab. Adults with locally advanced or metastatic melanoma, renal cell carcinoma, hepatocellular carcinoma or head and neck squamous cell carcinoma were enrolled in the trial. Before TCR sequencing, CD4+ T cells and CD8+ T cells were sorted from peripheral blood as separate populations. Genomic DNA was isolated from the sorted cells so that the TCRbeta CDR3 region could be sequenced. The immunoSEQ Assay was used for sequencing of TCRbeta CDR3 regions. The table was pulled from immuneACCESS by TCRdb, which kept in-frame rearrangements only. Such tables lose some clones; where checked, under half of the loss comes from unresolved V genes, and the rest has no known cause. In all, the sample holds about 64,000 clones, and roughly 90% of those were seen once. The biggest ten clones account for roughly 0.44% of the sample.

The CDR3, from cysteine to phenylalanine, totals 13 residues. Solely the CDR3 DNA is kept, with 39 bases framed from the first base. Per the germline V gene, MNHEY is the CDR1 and SVGAGI is the CDR2. Cut back by 4 bases and 6 bases, the V and J ends lie 10 bases apart. This specimen belongs to a study of OX40 agonist ivuxolimab in advanced cancers. The study in broad terms: The costimulatory receptor OX40 (CD134) was targeted by ivuxolimab, a fully human IgG2 agonistic monoclonal antibody. Intravenous ivuxolimab was administered to patients every 2 weeks at six dose levels: 0.01, 0.1, 0.3, 1.5, 3 and 10 mg/kg. In the dose-escalation cohort, roughly 80% of patients were male, and the mean age was approximately 60 years, with a range of roughly 20 to 79. Partial responses occurred in three dose-escalation patients: two with cutaneous melanoma and one with hepatocellular carcinoma. Among the roughly 54 dose-escalation patients, approximately 20 had hepatocellular carcinoma, roughly 15 melanoma, 9 renal cell carcinoma and 9 head and neck cancer. Peripheral TCRbeta sequencing was intended to test whether TCR sequence diversity was altered and clonal T-cell expansion was caused by ivuxolimab. The paper reports the monotherapy dose-escalation portion (N = 52 patients) of the phase I ivuxolimab trial. Prior anti-PD-1, anti-PD-L1 or anti-CTLA-4 therapy was permitted, and 30% to 50% of dose-escalation patients had received checkpoint inhibitors.

Study-wide findings and limitations: Antigen specificity was not determined for the clonally expanded peripheral T cells. In partial responders in the 0.1-3.0 mg/kg groups, normalized peripheral clonal expansion was found to be among the lowest, especially among CD8+ T cells. Low levels of normalized T-cell clonal expansion were also shown by some nonresponding patients. After ivuxolimab, more expanded clones were found on average in CD8+ T cells than in CD4+ T cells. At doses of 0.1 to 3.0 mg/kg, clonal expansion of both CD4+ and CD8+ T cells in blood was seen between baseline and week 6.

The chain is made from TRBV6-5 and TRBJ1-5; the D gene is unclear. The source material was CD4+ or CD8+ T cells sorted from blood, sampled in a trial of the OX40 agonist ivuxolimab. The TCR sequence derives from an adult with an advanced solid tumor such as melanoma, head and neck, liver or kidney cancer. The DNA sequence is given as TGTGCCAGCAGTTTCGTGGTTTTTCAGCCCCAGCATTTT. It specifies CASSFVVFQPQHF.